This T cell receptor (beta chain) was documented in a study of T cell responses to AZD1222 COVID-19 vaccine. Findings and limits, study-wide: Donors were chiefly white British, with a greater number of females, and clonal diversity was perhaps underestimated. As reported, nearly half of all spike-specific TCRs target variant regions that are unmutated. Compared with day 0, the breadth and depth of the Spike-specific TCR repertoire rose significantly after two doses of AZD1222.

In germline, CDR1 is SGHDT, CDR2 YYEEEE. V lost 0 bases and J 0 bases, leaving 16 bases between the germline ends. This CDR3 has 18 residues. Profiled with immunoSEQ multiplex PCR; TCRdb holds only in-frame clones, not every one. The sample consists of 120,000 to 150,000 clones, 90% to 95% of them appearing once. In regard to this clone: Its antigen remains unknown.

This specimen consisted of peripheral blood, obtained on day 0 of AZD1222 vaccination. This clonotype was sampled from an adult in good health. The chain uses TRBV5-6 and TRBJ1-3; D gene ambiguous. The chain's CDR3 is CASSLEFGALTSGNTIYF. The CDR3 coding sequence is TGTGCCAGCAGCTTGGAATTCGGCGCTTTAACCTCTGGAAACACCATATATTTT.